These 27 T cell receptor beta chains share one sample of origin, sequenced in a study of blood T cell repertoires in COVID-19. TCRdb keeps only in-frame clones here, not all; method: immunoSEQ multiplex PCR. There are fewer than 150,000 clones in the sample; just under 90% occur only once, and roughly 4.3% lies in the top ten. Sequenced: peripheral blood. These receptor sequences come from a woman aged 40 to 55 with acute or convalescent COVID-19.

The chain joins TRBV7-9 to TRBJ2-2; 7 bases map to TRBD1. In germline, CDR1 is SEHNR, CDR2 FQNEAQ (reference sequence). The junction had 4 bases not matched to a gene; V was cut back by 5 bases and J by 1 base. The CDR3 loop spans 15 amino acids. The CDR3 here is CASSQDRKNTGELFF. The CDR3 bases are TGTGCCAGCAGCCAGGACAGGAAGAACACCGGGGAGCTGTTTTTT.

Only a few counts were recorded for this clone. The CDR3 sequence is CASSPGTVKNYGYTF. The DNA of the CDR3 is TGTGCCAGCAGCCCAGGGACAGTAAAAAACTATGGCTACACCTTC. J is TRBJ1-2 and V is TRBV9, with 7 bases identical to TRBD1. The V segment lost 4 bases and the J segment 2 bases; nucleotides outside the gene matches: 8. Germline assignment: CDR1 SGDLS and CDR2 YYNGEE. This CDR3 region has 15 residues.

This chain joins TRBV27 and TRBJ2-3; unclear D gene. Trimming cost V 2 bases and J 2 bases, with 11 bases left between them. Germline loops: CDR1 MNHEY, CDR2 SMNVEV (reference sequence). There are 15 residues in the CDR3. CDR3 DNA sequence: TGTGCCAGCAGTTTAGTGTCCCCAATCACAGATACGCAGTATTTT. The encoded protein is CASSLVSPITDTQYF.

The chain combines TRBV5-4 with TRBJ1-1; D might be TRBD1 (6 bases). This CDR3 is built from 15 residues. V gave up 6 bases and J gave up 4 bases, with 19 bases separating them. Germline CDR1 and CDR2: SGHNT and YYREEE (reference sequence). The CDR3 DNA follows: TGTGCCAGCATGCTAACAGGGTATTCGGGCACTGAAGCTTTCTTT. As protein: CASMLTGYSGTEAFF.

This sequence joins TRBV5-1 and TRBJ1-2, with TRBD1 matching 7 bases. V shed 0 bases and J 9 bases; nucleotides not matched to a gene: 11. The CDR3 extends over 15 amino acids. CDR1 and CDR2 (germline): SGHRS, YFSETQ. CDR3 bases: TGCGCCAGCAGCTTGGCGTTCGGACAGGAGGGGAGCTACACCTTC. Residues: CASSLAFGQEGSYTF.

The V and J genes are TRBV7-2 and TRBJ2-5; 12 nucleotides line up with TRBD2. CDR3 length: 17 residues. In germline, CDR1 is SGHTA, CDR2 FQGNSA. J gave up 4 bases and V 0 bases, and 6 bases lay outside the gene matches. CDR3 DNA sequence: TGTGCCAGCAGCTTAGCCCGACTAGCGGGAGTATCAGAGACCCAGTACTTC. Amino acid sequence: CASSLARLAGVSETQYF.

This chain connects TRBV3-1 (or the pseudogene TRBV3-2) to TRBJ1-4; D gene unclear. Germline V gene data show CDR1 as LGHDT and CDR2 as YNNKEL (reference sequence). CDR3 length equals 14 residues. V was shortened by 2 bases and J by 2 bases, with 6 bases between the two germline ends. This CDR3 reads CASSQRGTNEKLFF. In DNA, the CDR3 is TGTGCCAGCAGCCAAAGAGGGACTAATGAAAAACTGTTTTTT.

The chain joins TRBV27 to TRBJ1-1, with D uncertain. The CDR3 sequence is 16 residues long. The germline V gene has CDR1 MNHEY and CDR2 SMNVEV (reference sequence). The germline V and J ends were trimmed by 2 bases and 5 bases, with 18 bases remaining between them. The CDR3 DNA reads TGTGCCAGCAGTTTAGAGGGTGGTGGGCTTGGGACTGAAGCTTTCTTT. It codes for CASSLEGGGLGTEAFF.

The J gene is TRBJ2-2, the V gene TRBV7-2, with no clear D. Looked up from germline, CDR1 is SGHTA and CDR2 is FQGNSA. The CDR3 sequence is 16 residues long. Between the trimmed V and J ends, which lost 4 bases and 1 base, there was a span of 13 bases. CDR3 in DNA: TGTGCCAGCAGCTCTTGGCGGCATCGGAACACCGGGGAGCTGTTTTTT. Amino acid sequence: CASSSWRHRNTGELFF.

This rearrangement joins TRBV28 to TRBJ1-6, with 9 bases that match TRBD1. This CDR3 contains 17 residues. Germline V gene sequence: CDR1 MDHEN, CDR2 SYDVKM. The trim removed 7 bases at V and 2 bases at J, leaving 9 bases unmatched. CDR3: CASNPPQGAPYNSPLHF. DNA of the CDR3: TGTGCCAGCAACCCCCCACAGGGGGCCCCCTATAATTCACCCCTCCACTTT.

The chain is built from TRBV28 and TRBJ1-2; D unclear. The CDR3 length is 13 residues. The germline V gene encodes CDR1 MDHEN and CDR2 SYDVKM. Trimming took off 2 bases at V and 8 bases at J, with 12 bases between the two ends. In nucleotides, the CDR3 is TGTGCCAGCAGTTTAGGAGTGTCGGAAGGCTACACCTTC. Translated, it gives CASSLGVSEGYTF.

This rearrangement joins TRBV5-8 to TRBJ2-7; a possible D gene is TRBD2 (5 bases). V was clipped by 6 bases and J by 4 bases, with 14 bases between them. The CDR3 consists of 13 residues. Germline CDR1 is SGHTS and CDR2 is YDEGEE. Written as DNA, the CDR3 is TGTGCCAGCACCTACGGACTTTTTTACGAGCAGTACTTC. It translates to CASTYGLFYEQYF.

The rearrangement uses TRBV7-2 and TRBJ2-7; 9 bases agree with TRBD2. Germline CDR1 reads SGHTA; CDR2 reads FQGNSA. J was trimmed by 3 bases and V by 2 bases; bases with no gene match: 8. CDR3 size: 16 residues. The CDR3 sequence is CASSLWASGEGYEQYF. The CDR3 DNA sequence: TGTGCCAGCAGCTTATGGGCTAGCGGGGAGGGCTACGAGCAGTACTTC.

The chain joins TRBV5-1 to TRBJ1-2; TRBD1 agrees at 11 bases. The J segment lost 6 bases and the V segment lost 0 bases, leaving 1 base of the junction unmatched. The CDR3 extends over 14 amino acids. Germline V gene sequence: CDR1 SGHRS, CDR2 YFSETQ. CDR3 DNA sequence: TGCGCCAGCAGCTTGGCGGACAGGGGGCATGGCTACACCTTC. Protein: CASSLADRGHGYTF.

The chain has TRBV3-1 (or the pseudogene TRBV3-2) and TRBJ1-4; D gene unclear. Looked up from germline, CDR1 is LGHDT and CDR2 is YNNKEL (reference sequence). V lost 3 bases to trimming and J lost 0 bases, with 8 bases between them. The CDR3 runs 15 residues. The CDR3 nucleotides are TGTGCCAGCAGCCAGGCAGGTGCAACTAATGAAAAACTGTTTTTT. This codes for CASSQAGATNEKLFF.

The V gene is TRBV23-1, the J gene TRBJ2-1; 9 bases map to TRBD1. TRBV23-1 is labeled an ORF, and its function is uncertain. V lost 3 bases and J lost 4; bases outside the gene matches: 22. The CDR3 runs 21 residues. The CDR3 sequence is CASSQPTRGAPGTGSYNEQFF. The CDR3 bases are TGCGCCAGCAGTCAGCCGACCCGAGGGGCCCCCGGGACAGGGAGTTACAATGAGCAGTTCTTC.

CDR3 loop: CASSPRDFGADTQYF. DNA for the CDR3: TGTGCCAGCAGCCCACGGGACTTTGGGGCAGATACGCAGTATTTT. The rearrangement uses TRBV7-2 and TRBJ2-3; TRBD2 might be the D (6 bases). Looked up from germline, CDR1 is SGHTA and CDR2 is FQGNSA. The V end was cut by 5 bases, the J end by 4 bases, with 16 bases between. The CDR3 loop spans 15 amino acids.

The rearrangement links TRBV21-1 to TRBJ1-1; whether TRBD1, the table's D call, matches the DNA was not checked. TRBV21-1 is a documented pseudogene. The CDR3 is 14 amino acids. The CDR3 here is CASSKRGWNTEAFF. CDR3 DNA: TGTGCCAGCAGCAAAAGGGGGTGGAACACTGAAGCTTTCTTT.

The genes are TRBV19 and TRBJ2-7; 10 nucleotides align to TRBD1. The CDR3 length is 16 residues. V gave up 6 bases and J gave up 6 bases; unmatched junction bases: 14. The germline V gene encodes CDR1 LNHDA and CDR2 SQIVND (reference sequence). The CDR3 DNA is TGTGCCAGTAGGACTCACTCCGGACAGGGGGTAGTCGAGCAGTACTTC. Translation gives CASRTHSGQGVVEQYF.

This chain links TRBV25-1 with TRBJ1-4, with D unresolved. The germline V gene has CDR1 MGHDK and CDR2 SYGVNS. Trimming cost V 4 bases and J 8 bases, with 11 bases left between them. The CDR3 sequence is 13 residues long. The CDR3 here is CASSGYFGEKLFF. DNA for the CDR3: TGTGCCAGCAGTGGTTATTTCGGGGAAAAACTGTTTTTT.

The sample holds a few counts of this clone. V and J are TRBV2 and TRBJ2-7, with 9 bases identical to TRBD1. The J segment lost 11 bases and the V segment lost 6 bases, leaving 5 bases of the junction unmatched. CDR3 length: 11 amino acids. Germline V gene sequence: CDR1 SNHLY, CDR2 FYNNEI. The CDR3 reads CASRPWTGEYF. CDR3 coding DNA: TGTGCCAGCAGACCCTGGACAGGGGAGTACTTC.

The V and J genes are TRBV19 and TRBJ1-5, with TRBD1 as a possible D gene (6 bases). With 10 bases removed from V and 0 bases from J, the gap between germline ends came to 25 bases. The CDR3 runs 18 residues. Germline V gives CDR1 LNHDA, CDR2 SQIVND (reference sequence). CDR3 DNA: TGTGCCATCTGTGGGGGGGCCCGGCTTCACAATAGCAATCAGCCCCAGCATTTT. Translated, it gives CAICGGARLHNSNQPQHF.

The chain couples TRBV6-2 or TRBV6-3 to TRBJ1-2; TRBD1 matches at 11 bases. V gave up 4 bases and J gave up 3 bases; unmatched junction bases: 1. Germline V gene lookup returns CDR1 MNHEY and CDR2 SVGEGT. This CDR3 is built from 14 residues. This chain's CDR3 is CASSWTGGYYGYTF. The CDR3 DNA reads as TGTGCCAGCAGTTGGACAGGGGGCTACTATGGCTACACCTTC.

This clone was observed a handful of times. This chain joins TRBV15 and TRBJ1-2; TRBD1 matches at 8 bases. The CDR3 runs 15 residues. The ends lost 4 bases at V and 2 bases at J; junction bases unmatched: 6. CDR1 and CDR2 (germline): LNHNV, YYDKDF (reference sequence). CDR3 protein: CATSIRTGPNYGYTF. The CDR3 region has the DNA TGTGCCACCAGCATACGGACAGGGCCCAACTATGGCTACACCTTC.

This clone was observed a few times. This chain uses TRBV15 with TRBJ2-5, with 10 bases that match TRBD2. The V segment lost 6 bases and the J segment 4 bases; nucleotides outside the gene matches: 17. Germline CDR1 LNHNV, CDR2 YYDKDF (reference sequence). This CDR3 is 18 amino acids long. Written as DNA, the CDR3 is TGTGCCACCAGTACCCTCAAGGTAGCGGGAGGTCTCGCAGAGACCCAGTACTTC. Translating it yields CATSTLKVAGGLAETQYF.

In its sample, this clone was seen once. V is TRBV30 and J is TRBJ1-6; D is unclear. Trimming took off 0 bases at V and 0 bases at J, with 9 bases between the two ends. The germline gives CDR1 GTSNPN, CDR2 SVGIG (reference sequence). This CDR3 contains 16 residues. Written as DNA, the CDR3 is TGTGCCTGGAGTGTAACTTTGCCCTCCTATAATTCACCCCTCCACTTT. This encodes CAWSVTLPSYNSPLHF.

This chain joins TRBV9 and TRBJ2-7, with 7 bases aligning to TRBD2. V trimming: 2 bases; J trimming: 0 bases; junction bases outside the gene matches: 5. The V gene's germline CDR1 is SGDLS and CDR2 YYNGEE. The CDR3 totals 15 residues. The CDR3 region has the DNA TGTGCCAGCAGCGTTGGGCTAGCGGACTCCTACGAGCAGTACTTC. Protein product: CASSVGLADSYEQYF.